This T cell receptor (beta chain) was recovered during a study of blood T cell repertoires in COVID-19. Study summary: Acute and convalescent COVID-19 samples came from the United States, Italy and Spain. PBMCs, B-cell-depleted T cells, or T cells were the source of the cDNA or gDNA that made up the material.

TCRdb keeps only in-frame clones here, not all; method: immunoSEQ multiplex PCR. The sample records roughly 150,000 clones, around 87% being singletons. CDR1 LGHNA and CDR2 YNFKEQ come from the germline V gene. The V end was cut by 0 bases, the J end by 5 bases, with 10 bases between. The CDR3 loop spans 14 amino acids. Sequencing was carried out using peripheral blood. The chain recombines TRBV4-2 with TRBJ1-2; D might be TRBD1 (5 bases). This clonotype was sampled from a woman aged 80 or over with COVID-19, enrolled during active disease. CDR3 nucleotide sequence: TGTGCCAGCAGCCAAGAGAAGGGGAATTATGGCTACACCTTC. The encoded protein is CASSQEKGNYGYTF.